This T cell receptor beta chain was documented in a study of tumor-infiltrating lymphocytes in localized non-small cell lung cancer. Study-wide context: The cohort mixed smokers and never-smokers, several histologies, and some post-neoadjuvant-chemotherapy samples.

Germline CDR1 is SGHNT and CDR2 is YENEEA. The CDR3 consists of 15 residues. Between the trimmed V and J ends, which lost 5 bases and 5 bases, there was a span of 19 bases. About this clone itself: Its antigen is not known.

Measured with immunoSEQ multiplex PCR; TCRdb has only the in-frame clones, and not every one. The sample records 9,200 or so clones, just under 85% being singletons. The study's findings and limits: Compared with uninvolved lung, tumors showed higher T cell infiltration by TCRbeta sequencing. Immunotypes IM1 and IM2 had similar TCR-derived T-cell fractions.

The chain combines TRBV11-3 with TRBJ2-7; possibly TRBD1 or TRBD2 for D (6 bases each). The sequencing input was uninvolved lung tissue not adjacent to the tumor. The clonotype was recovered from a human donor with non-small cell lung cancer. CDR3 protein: CASSLRSSGAHEQYF. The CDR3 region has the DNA TGTGCCAGCAGCCTAAGATCCTCGGGGGCCCACGAGCAGTACTTC. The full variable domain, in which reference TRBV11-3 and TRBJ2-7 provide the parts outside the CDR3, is EAGVVQSPRYKIIEKKQPVAFWCNPISGHNTLYWYLQNLGQGPELLIRYENEEAVDDSQLPKDRFSAERLKGVDSTLKIQPAELGDSAVYLCASSLRSSGAHEQYFGPGTRLTVT.